The 3 T cell receptor beta chains below come from one sample, sequenced in a study of blood T cell repertoires in COVID-19. The table came from immunoSEQ multiplex PCR; TCRdb's copy has only in-frame clones and leaves some out. The sample has about 360,000 clones, 87% seen once; the top ten hold more than 1.5%. Material for sequencing was PBMCs or T cells enriched from blood (not recorded which). The receptors stem from a middle-aged man in a cohort exposed to, infected with or recovered from COVID-19 (not recorded which).

The chain joins TRBV11-3 to TRBJ2-7; D call uncertain. Germline loops: CDR1 SGHNT, CDR2 YENEEA. The CDR3 runs to 15 residues. Trimming stripped 3 bases from V and 0 bases from J, with 12 bases between. The CDR3 is CASSFGPGLSYEQYF. The CDR3 DNA is TGTGCCAGCAGCTTTGGGCCTGGCCTCTCCTACGAGCAGTACTTC.

This clone was detected only once. The V call is TRBV19, the J call TRBJ1-5; D is unresolved. CDR3 size: 15 residues. V lost 2 bases to trimming and J lost 7 bases, with 15 bases between them. Germline loops: CDR1 LNHDA, CDR2 SQIVND (reference sequence). CDR3 loop: CASSITGVSRQPQHF. The CDR3, as DNA: TGTGCCAGTAGTATAACCGGGGTTTCGAGGCAGCCCCAGCATTTT. Based on the CDR3 plus reference TRBV19 and TRBJ1-5, the full variable domain is DGGITQSPKYLFRKEGQNVTLSCEQNLNHDAMYWYRQDPGQGLRLIYYSQIVNDFQKGDIAEGYSVSREKKESFPLTVTSAQKNPTAFYLCASSITGVSRQPQHFGDGTRLSIL.

The V and J genes are TRBV5-1 and TRBJ2-5; 9 bases are shared with TRBD1. Trimming at V came to 0 bases and at J to 4 bases, leaving 4 bases not matched to a gene. This CDR3 comprises 15 residues. In germline, CDR1 is SGHRS, CDR2 YFSETQ. CDR3 in DNA: TGCGCCAGCAGCTTGGAGGGACAGGGTAGAGAGACCCAGTACTTC. This translates into CASSLEGQGRETQYF.